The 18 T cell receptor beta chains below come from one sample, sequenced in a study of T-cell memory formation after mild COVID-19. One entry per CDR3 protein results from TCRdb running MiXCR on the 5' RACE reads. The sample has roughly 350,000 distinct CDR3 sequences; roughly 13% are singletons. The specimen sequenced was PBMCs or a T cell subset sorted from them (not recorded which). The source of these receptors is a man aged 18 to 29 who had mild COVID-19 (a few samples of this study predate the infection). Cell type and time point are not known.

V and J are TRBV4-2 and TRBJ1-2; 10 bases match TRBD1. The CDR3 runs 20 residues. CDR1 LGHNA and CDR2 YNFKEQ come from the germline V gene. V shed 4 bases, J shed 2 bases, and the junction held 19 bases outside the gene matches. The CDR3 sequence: CASSLPTRSQPGQGNYGYTF. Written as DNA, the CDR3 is TGTGCCAGCAGCCTACCGACACGGTCCCAACCGGGACAGGGGAACTATGGCTACACCTTC.

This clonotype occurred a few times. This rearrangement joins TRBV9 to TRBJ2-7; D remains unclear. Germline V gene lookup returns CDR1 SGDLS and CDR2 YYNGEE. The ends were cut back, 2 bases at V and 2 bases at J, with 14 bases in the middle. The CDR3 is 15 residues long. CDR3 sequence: CASSVLSGQAYEQYF. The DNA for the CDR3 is TGTGCCAGCAGCGTCCTCTCGGGCCAGGCCTACGAGCAGTACTTC.

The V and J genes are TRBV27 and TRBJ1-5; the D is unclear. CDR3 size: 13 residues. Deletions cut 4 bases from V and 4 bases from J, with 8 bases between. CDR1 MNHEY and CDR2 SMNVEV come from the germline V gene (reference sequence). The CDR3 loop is CASSSRLNQPQHF. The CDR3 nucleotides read TGTGCCAGCAGTTCCAGGTTAAATCAGCCCCAGCATTTT.

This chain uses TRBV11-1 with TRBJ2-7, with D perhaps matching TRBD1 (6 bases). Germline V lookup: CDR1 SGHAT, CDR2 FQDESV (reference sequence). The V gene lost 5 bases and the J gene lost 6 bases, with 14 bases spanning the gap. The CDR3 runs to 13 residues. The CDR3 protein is CASSVEQGSEQYV. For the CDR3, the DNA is TGTGCCAGCAGCGTAGAACAGGGTTCCGAGCAGTACGTC.

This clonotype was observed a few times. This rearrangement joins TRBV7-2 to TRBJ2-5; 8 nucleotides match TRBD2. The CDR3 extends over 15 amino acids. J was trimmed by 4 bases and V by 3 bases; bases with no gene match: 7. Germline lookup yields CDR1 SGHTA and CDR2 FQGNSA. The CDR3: CASSFRIAGGETQYF. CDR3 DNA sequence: TGTGCCAGCAGCTTTCGTATCGCGGGGGGAGAGACCCAGTACTTC.

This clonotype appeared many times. The CDR3 nucleotides are TGTGCCAGCAGCTTAAATGAGGGGGCGTACGGCTACACCTTC. Protein: CASSLNEGAYGYTF. V usage is TRBV7-2 and J usage is TRBJ1-2, with 7 bases aligning to TRBD1. After removal of 2 bases from V and 8 bases from J, the junction contained 8 bases not matched to a gene. The germline V gene has CDR1 SGHTA and CDR2 FQGNSA. This CDR3 is built from 14 residues.

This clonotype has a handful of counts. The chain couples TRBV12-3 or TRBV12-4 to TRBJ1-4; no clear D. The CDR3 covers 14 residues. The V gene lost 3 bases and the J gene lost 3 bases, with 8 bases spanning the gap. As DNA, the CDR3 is TGTGCCAGCAGTTTTTGGGGATCTAATGAAAAACTGTTTTTT. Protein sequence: CASSFWGSNEKLFF.

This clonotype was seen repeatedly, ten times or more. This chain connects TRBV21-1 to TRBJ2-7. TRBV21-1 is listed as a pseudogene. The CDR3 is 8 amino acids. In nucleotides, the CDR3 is TGTGCCAGCAGCAAAGGGTACTTC. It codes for CASSKGYF.

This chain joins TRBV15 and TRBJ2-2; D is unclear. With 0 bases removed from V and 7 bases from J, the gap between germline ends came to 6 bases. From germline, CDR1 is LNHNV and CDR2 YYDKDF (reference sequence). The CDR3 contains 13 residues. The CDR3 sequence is CATSRDWVGELFF. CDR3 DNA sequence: TGTGCCACCAGCAGAGATTGGGTCGGGGAGCTGTTTTTT. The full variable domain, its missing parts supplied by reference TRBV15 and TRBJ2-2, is DAMVIQNPRYQVTQFGKPVTLSCSQTLNHNVMYWYQQKSSQAPKLLFHYYDKDFNNEADTPDNFQSRRPNTSFCFLDIRSPGLGDTAMYLCATSRDWVGELFFGEGSRLTVL.

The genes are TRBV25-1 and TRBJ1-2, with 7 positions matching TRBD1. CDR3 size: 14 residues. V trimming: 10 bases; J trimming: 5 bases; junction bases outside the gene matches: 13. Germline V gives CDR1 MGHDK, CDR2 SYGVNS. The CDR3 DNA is TGTGCCACCCAAGGAGACAGGGTACTTTATGGCTACACCTTC. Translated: CATQGDRVLYGYTF.

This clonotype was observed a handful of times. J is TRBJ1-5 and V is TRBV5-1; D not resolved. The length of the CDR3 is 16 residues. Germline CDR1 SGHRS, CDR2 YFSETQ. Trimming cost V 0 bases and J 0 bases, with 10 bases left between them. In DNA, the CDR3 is TGCGCCAGCAGCTTGGCAGGCCCTTATAGCAATCAGCCCCAGCATTTT. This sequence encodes CASSLAGPYSNQPQHF.

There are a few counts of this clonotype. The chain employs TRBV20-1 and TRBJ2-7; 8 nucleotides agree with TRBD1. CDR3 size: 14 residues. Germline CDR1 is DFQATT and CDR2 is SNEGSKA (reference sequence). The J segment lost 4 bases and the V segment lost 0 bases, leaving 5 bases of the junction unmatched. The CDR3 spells CSARDPGGAYEQYF. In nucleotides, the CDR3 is TGCAGTGCTAGAGATCCAGGGGGCGCGTACGAGCAGTACTTC.

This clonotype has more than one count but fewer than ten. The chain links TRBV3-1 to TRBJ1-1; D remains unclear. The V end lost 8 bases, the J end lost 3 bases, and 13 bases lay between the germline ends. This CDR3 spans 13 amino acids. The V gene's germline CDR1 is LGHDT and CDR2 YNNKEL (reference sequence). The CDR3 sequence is CASGETEYTEAFF. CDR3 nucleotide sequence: TGTGCCAGCGGTGAAACGGAGTACACTGAAGCTTTCTTT.

CDR3: CASSPGTYFTDTQYF. CDR3 nucleotide sequence: TGTGCCAGCAGCCCCGGGACCTACTTCACAGATACGCAGTATTTT. The V call is TRBV5-6, the J call TRBJ2-3; D is perhaps TRBD1 or TRBD2 (5 bases each). The CDR3 length is 15 residues. With 4 bases removed from V and 2 bases from J, the gap between germline ends came to 14 bases. The germline V gene encodes CDR1 SGHDT and CDR2 YYEEEE.

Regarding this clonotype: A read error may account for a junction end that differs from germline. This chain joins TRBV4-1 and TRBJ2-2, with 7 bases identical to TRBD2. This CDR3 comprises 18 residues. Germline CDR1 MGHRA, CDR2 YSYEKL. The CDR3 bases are TGCGCCGGCAGAGTCCGGGGGGACCCGGGCCGGGCTGTCGGGGAGCTGTTTTTT. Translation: CAGRVRGDPGRAVGELFF.

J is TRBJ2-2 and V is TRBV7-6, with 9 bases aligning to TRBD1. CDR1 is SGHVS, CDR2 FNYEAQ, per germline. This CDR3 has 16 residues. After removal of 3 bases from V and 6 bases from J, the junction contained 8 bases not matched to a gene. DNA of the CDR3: TGTGCCAGCAGCTTTTTGGGACAGGGTACGGCCGGGGAGCTGTTTTTT. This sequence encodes CASSFLGQGTAGELFF.

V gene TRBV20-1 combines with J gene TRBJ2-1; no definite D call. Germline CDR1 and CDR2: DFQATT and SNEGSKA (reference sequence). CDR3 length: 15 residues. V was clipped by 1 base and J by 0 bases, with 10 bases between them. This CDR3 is CSARVRQSSYNEQFF. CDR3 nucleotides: TGCAGTGCTAGAGTTCGGCAGTCCTCCTACAATGAGCAGTTCTTC.

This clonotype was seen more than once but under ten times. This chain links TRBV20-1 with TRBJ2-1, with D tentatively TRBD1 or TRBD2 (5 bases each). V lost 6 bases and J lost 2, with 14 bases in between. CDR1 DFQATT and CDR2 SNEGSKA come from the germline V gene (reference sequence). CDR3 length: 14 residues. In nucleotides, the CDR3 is TGCAGTGCGGGACGCGGGCCCGCCTACAATGAGCAGTTCTTC. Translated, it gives CSAGRGPAYNEQFF.